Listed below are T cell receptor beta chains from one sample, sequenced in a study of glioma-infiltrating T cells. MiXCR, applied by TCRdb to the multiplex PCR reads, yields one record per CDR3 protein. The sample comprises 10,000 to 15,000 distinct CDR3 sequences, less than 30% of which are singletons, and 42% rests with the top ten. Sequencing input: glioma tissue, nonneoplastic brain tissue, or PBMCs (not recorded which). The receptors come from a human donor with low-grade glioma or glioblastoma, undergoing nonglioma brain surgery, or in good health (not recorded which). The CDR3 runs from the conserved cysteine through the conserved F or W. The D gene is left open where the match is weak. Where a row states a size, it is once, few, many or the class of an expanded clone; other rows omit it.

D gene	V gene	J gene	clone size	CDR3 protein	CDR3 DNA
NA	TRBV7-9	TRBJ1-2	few	CASSLDHRPGLDGYTF	TGTGCCAGCAGCTTAGACCACCGCCCAGGATTGGATGGCTACACCTTC
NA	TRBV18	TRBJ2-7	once	CASSPESRPYEQYF	TGTGCCAGCTCACCTGAGTCCCGACCCTACGAGCAGTACTTC
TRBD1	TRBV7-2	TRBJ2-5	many	CASSSSQGAQYF	TGTGCCAGCAGCTCTTCACAGGGGGCCCAGTACTTC
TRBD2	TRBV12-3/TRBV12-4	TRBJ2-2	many	CASSNREGRAGELFF	TGTGCCAGCAGTAATCGGGAGGGCCGTGCCGGGGAGCTGTTTTTT
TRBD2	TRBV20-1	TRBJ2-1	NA	CSARDSSSGAYNEQFF	TGCAGTGCTAGAGATTCGTCCAGCGGGGCCTACAATGAGCAGTTCTTC
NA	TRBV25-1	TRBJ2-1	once	CASSELMGQTLGDEQHF	TGTGCCAGCAGTGAATTAATGGGGCAGACACTTGGGGATGAGCAGCACTTC
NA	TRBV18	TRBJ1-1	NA	CASSQSQNTGAFF	TGTGCCAGCTCACAGTCCCAGAACACTGGAGCTTTCTTT
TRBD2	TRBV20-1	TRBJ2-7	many	CSARDPSGGSYEQYF	TGCAGTGCTAGAGACCCTAGCGGGGGCTCCTACGAGCAGTACTTC
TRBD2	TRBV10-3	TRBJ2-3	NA	CAISYSGTTDTQYF	TGTGCCATCAGCTATAGCGGGACCACAGATACGCAGTATTTT
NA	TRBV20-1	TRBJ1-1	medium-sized	CSARDQNTEAFF	TGCAGTGCTAGAGATCAGAACACTGAAGCTTTCTTT
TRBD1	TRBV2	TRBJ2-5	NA	CASSTGTVQETQYF	TGTGCCAGCAGCACCGGGACAGTTCAAGAGACCCAGTACTTC
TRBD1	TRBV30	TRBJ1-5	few	CAWSVMFDRVNQPQHF	TGTGCCTGGAGTGTGATGTTCGACAGGGTGAATCAGCCCCAGCATTTT
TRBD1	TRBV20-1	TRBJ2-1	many	CSARWDRDHNEQFF	TGCAGTGCTAGATGGGACAGGGACCACAATGAGCAGTTCTTC
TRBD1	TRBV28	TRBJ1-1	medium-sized	CASSAEQGAYTEAFF	TGTGCCAGCAGTGCAGAACAGGGGGCTTACACTGAAGCTTTCTTT
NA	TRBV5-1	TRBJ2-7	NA	CASSSSGAPYEQYF	TGCGCCAGCAGCTCTTCCGGGGCTCCCTACGAGCAGTACTTC
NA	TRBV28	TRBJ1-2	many	CASSHDTNYGYTF	TGTGCCAGCAGTCATGACACAAACTATGGCTACACCTTC
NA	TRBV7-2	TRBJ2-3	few	CASSHGLGGVNTQYF	TGTGCCAGCAGCCACGGGCTAGGGGGGGTTAATACGCAGTATTTT
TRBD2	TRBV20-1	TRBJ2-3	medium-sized	CSALHAGGQDTQYF	TGCAGTGCTCTGCACGCGGGAGGTCAAGATACGCAGTATTTT
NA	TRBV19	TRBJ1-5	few	CASSIVGGQPQHF	TGTGCCAGTAGTATAGTAGGGGGACAGCCCCAGCATTTT
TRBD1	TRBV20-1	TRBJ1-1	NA	CSARDHRTGTFRKNTEAFF	TGCAGTGCTAGAGATCATCGGACAGGGACGTTTCGGAAAAACACTGAAGCTTTCTTT
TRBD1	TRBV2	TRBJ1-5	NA	CASRGQGVQPQHF	TGTGCCAGCAGGGGACAGGGGGTTCAGCCCCAGCATTTT
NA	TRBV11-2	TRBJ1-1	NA	CASSLGGGNTEAFF	TGTGCCAGCAGCTTAGGAGGGGGGAACACTGAAGCTTTCTTT
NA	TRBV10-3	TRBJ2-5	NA	CAISESGARPLPQETQYF	TGTGCCATCAGTGAGTCGGGTGCGCGGCCACTACCCCAAGAGACCCAGTACTTC
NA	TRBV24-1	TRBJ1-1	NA	CATSDPNRNTEALF	TGTGCCACCAGTGATCCTAACAGGAACACTGAAGCTCTCTTT
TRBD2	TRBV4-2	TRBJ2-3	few	CASSQGGSGRTDTQYF	TGTGCCAGCAGCCAAGGGGGAAGCGGGAGAACAGATACGCAGTATTTT
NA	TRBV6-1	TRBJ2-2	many	CASRVTGELFF	TGTGCCAGCAGGGTTACCGGGGAGCTGTTTTTT
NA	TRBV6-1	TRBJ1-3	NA	CASSLGTGNTIYF	TGTGCCAGCAGTTTGGGTACAGGAAACACCATATATTTT
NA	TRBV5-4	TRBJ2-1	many	CASSSPGYNQQFF	TGTGCCAGCAGCTCCCCGGGGTACAATCAGCAGTTCTTC
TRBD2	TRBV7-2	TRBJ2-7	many	CASSLPGTIYEQYF	TGTGCCAGCAGCTTACCAGGGACTATTTACGAGCAGTACTTC
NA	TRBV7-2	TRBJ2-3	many	CASSLMWGGGTDTQYF	TGTGCCAGCAGCTTAATGTGGGGGGGCGGCACAGATACGCAGTATTTT
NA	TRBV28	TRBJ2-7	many	CASTADRHSEQYF	TGTGCCAGCACCGCGGACAGACATTCCGAGCAGTACTTC
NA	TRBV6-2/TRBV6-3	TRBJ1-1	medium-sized	CASSYQENTEAFF	TGTGCCAGCAGTTATCAGGAGAACACTGAAGCTTTCTTT
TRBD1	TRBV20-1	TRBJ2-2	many	CSALLGQRTGYTGELFF	TGCAGTGCTCTCCTCGGACAGAGGACAGGCTACACCGGGGAGCTGTTTTTT
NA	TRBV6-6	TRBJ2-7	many	CASSYSGGAGHYEQYF	TGTGCCAGCAGTTACTCGGGTGGAGCGGGTCACTACGAGCAGTACTTC
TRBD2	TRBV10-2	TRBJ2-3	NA	CSSSPWGSGRRDTQYF	TGCTCCAGCAGCCCCTGGGGGAGCGGGAGGCGAGATACGCAGTATTTT
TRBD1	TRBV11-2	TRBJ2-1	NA	CASSLDREGNEQFF	TGTGCCAGCAGCTTGGACAGGGAAGGCAATGAGCAGTTCTTC
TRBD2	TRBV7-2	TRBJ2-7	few	CASSLDEREGYEQYF	TGTGCCAGCAGCTTAGATGAGCGGGAGGGCTACGAGCAGTACTTC
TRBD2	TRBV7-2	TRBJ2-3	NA	CASSLDSTSVASTDTQYF	TGTGCCAGCAGCTTAGATTCAACTAGCGTTGCGAGCACAGATACGCAGTATTTT
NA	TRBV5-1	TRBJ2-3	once	CASSSQEGVGTDTQYF	TGCGCCAGCAGCTCCCAGGAGGGAGTAGGTACAGATACGCAGTATTTT
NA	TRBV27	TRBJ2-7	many	CASSRDRILSYEQYF	TGTGCCAGCAGCCGAGACAGAATTCTCTCCTACGAGCAGTACTTC
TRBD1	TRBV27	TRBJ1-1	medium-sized	CASSLTGENTEAFF	TGTGCCAGCAGTTTAACAGGGGAGAATACTGAAGCTTTCTTT
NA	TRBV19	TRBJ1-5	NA	CASSIRGPAGEGGGQPQHF	TGTGCCAGTAGTATACGGGGGCCCGCTGGGGAGGGTGGGGGTCAGCCCCAGCATTTT
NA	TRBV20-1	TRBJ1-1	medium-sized	CSASPGTNTEAFF	TGCAGTGCTAGTCCGGGGACGAACACTGAAGCTTTCTTT
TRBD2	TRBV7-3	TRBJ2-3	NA	CASSFLAVEGTDTQYF	TGTGCCAGCAGCTTCCTAGCGGTAGAGGGCACAGATACGCAGTATTTT
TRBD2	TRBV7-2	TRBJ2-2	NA	CASSLASGRAGELFF	TGTGCCAGCAGCTTAGCGAGCGGGAGGGCCGGGGAGCTGTTTTTT
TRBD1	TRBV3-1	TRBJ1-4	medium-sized	CASSIRTGSTHLATNEKLFF	TGTGCCAGCAGCATCCGGACAGGGTCGACCCATCTTGCAACTAATGAAAAACTGTTTTTT
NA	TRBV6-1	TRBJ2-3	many	CASSPRPYRDLTDTQYF	TGTGCCAGCAGCCCGAGGCCTTACAGAGACCTCACAGATACGCAGTATTTT
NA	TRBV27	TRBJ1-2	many	CASSLIGRVNYGYTF	TGTGCCAGCAGTTTAATCGGGAGGGTCAACTATGGCTACACCTTC
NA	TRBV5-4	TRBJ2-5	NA	CASRERRGPGETQYF	TGTGCCAGCAGGGAGAGGCGAGGGCCTGGAGAGACCCAGTACTTC
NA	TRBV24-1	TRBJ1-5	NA	CATSDSRTSISNQPQHF	TGTGCCACCAGTGACTCCCGAACCTCAATTAGCAATCAGCCCCAGCATTTT
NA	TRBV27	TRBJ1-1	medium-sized	CASSSADRLIQAFF	TGTGCCAGCAGTTCTGCAGACAGGCTAATACAAGCTTTCTTT
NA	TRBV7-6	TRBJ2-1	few	CASSLTQENEQFF	TGTGCCAGCAGCTTGACCCAAGAGAATGAGCAGTTCTTC
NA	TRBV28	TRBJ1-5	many	CASSPAVGPQHF	TGTGCCAGCAGTCCCGCTGTGGGGCCCCAGCATTTT
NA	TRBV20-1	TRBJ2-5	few	CSAKAVRSVGETQYF	TGCAGTGCTAAGGCCGTGAGGAGTGTGGGAGAGACCCAGTACTTC
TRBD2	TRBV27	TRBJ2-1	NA	CASSLITSGIINEQFF	TGTGCCAGCAGTTTAATCACTAGCGGGATTATAAATGAGCAGTTCTTC
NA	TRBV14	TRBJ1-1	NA	CASSSEIGLGTEAFF	TGTGCCAGCAGCTCAGAGATAGGATTGGGCACTGAAGCTTTCTTT
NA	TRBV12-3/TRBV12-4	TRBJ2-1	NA	CASRDTVSYNEQFF	TGTGCCAGCAGGGATACAGTCTCCTACAATGAGCAGTTCTTC
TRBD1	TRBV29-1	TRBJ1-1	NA	CSVKDREGTEAFF	TGCAGCGTAAAAGACAGGGAGGGGACTGAAGCTTTCTTT
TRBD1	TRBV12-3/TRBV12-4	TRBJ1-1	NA	CASSLAGQVEAFF	TGTGCCAGCAGTTTAGCCGGACAGGTTGAAGCTTTCTTT
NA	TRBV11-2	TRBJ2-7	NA	CASSLRWIYEQYF	TGTGCCAGCAGTCTTAGATGGATCTACGAGCAGTACTTC